The 6 T cell receptor beta chains given below trace back to one sample, sequenced in a study of T-cell reconstitution after alpha-beta-depleted transplantation in children. Preparation of the TCRbeta library involved a method that used unique molecular identifiers. MiXCR, applied by TCRdb to the PCR reads, yields one record per CDR3 protein. The sample holds about 540,000 distinct CDR3 sequences; around 17% are singletons and the top ten take less than 4%. Here the sequenced sample was PBMCs from the stem cell graft donor, taken from the stem cell graft. The receptors originated from a human donor who donated a stem cell graft to a child with acute lymphoblastic leukemia.

This clonotype came up a few times. V is TRBV5-1 and J is TRBJ2-7, with TRBD2 matching 8 bases. Germline CDR1 and CDR2: SGHRS and YFSETQ. The J segment lost 3 bases and the V segment lost 0 bases, leaving 5 bases of the junction unmatched. The CDR3 runs to 15 residues. In nucleotides, the CDR3 is TGCGCCAGCAGCTTGGGAGCGGGAGTAAACTACGAGCAGTACTTC. It specifies CASSLGAGVNYEQYF.

In DNA form, the CDR3 reads TGCAGCGTTGTTGGTCTAGCGGGAGCCTACGAGCAGTACTTC. It is translated as CSVVGLAGAYEQYF. This chain joins TRBV29-1 and TRBJ2-7, with TRBD2 matching 10 bases. After removal of 4 bases from V and 2 bases from J, the junction contained 5 bases not matched to a gene. The CDR3 covers 14 residues. The germline CDR1 and CDR2 sequences are SQVTM and ANQGSEA.

This clonotype appeared a few times. The CDR3 sequence is CASSLRLVAEAFF. The CDR3, as DNA: TGTGCCAGCAGTTTACGGTTAGTCGCTGAAGCTTTCTTT. The chain carries TRBV12-3 or TRBV12-4 and TRBJ1-1; D ambiguous. The CDR3 consists of 13 residues. Deletions cut 2 bases from V and 6 bases from J, with 10 bases between.

The chain has TRBV7-8 and TRBJ2-7; D may be TRBD1 (6 bases). Germline V gene data show CDR1 as SGHVS and CDR2 as FQNEAQ. The CDR3 runs to 15 residues. The V end was cut by 5 bases, the J end by 3 bases, with 17 bases between. The CDR3 DNA reads as TGTGCCAGCAGCCCCTACAGGGACCCTTACTACGAGCAGTACTTC. Translation gives CASSPYRDPYYEQYF.

This clonotype was seen a few times. J is TRBJ2-5 and V is TRBV7-2; TRBD2 agrees at 7 bases. V lost 2 bases and J lost 4; bases outside the gene matches: 7. CDR3 size: 15 residues. Germline V CDR1 and CDR2: SGHTA, FQGNSA. The CDR3 DNA sequence: TGTGCCAGCAGCTTATACGTAGCGGGCGTAGAGACCCAGTACTTC. Its protein product is CASSLYVAGVETQYF.

The chain employs TRBV6-1 and TRBJ2-7; D is undetermined. The CDR3 covers 13 residues. The V gene's germline CDR1 is MNHNS and CDR2 SASEGT. The V gene lost 4 bases and the J gene lost 2 bases, with 9 bases spanning the gap. CDR3 in DNA: TGTGCCAGCAGTGTTATCGAAGCCTACGAGCAGTACTTC. It specifies CASSVIEAYEQYF.